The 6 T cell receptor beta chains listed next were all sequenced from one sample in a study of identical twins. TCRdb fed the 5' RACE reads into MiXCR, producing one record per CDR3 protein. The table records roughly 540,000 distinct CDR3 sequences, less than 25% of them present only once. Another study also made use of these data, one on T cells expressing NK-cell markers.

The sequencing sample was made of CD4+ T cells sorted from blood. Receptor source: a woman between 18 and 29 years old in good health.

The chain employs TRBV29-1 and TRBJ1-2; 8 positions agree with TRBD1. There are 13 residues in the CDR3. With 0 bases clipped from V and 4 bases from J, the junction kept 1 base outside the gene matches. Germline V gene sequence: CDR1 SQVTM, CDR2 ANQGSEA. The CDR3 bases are TGCAGCGTTGAAGAACAGGGGGTCTATGGCTACACCTTC. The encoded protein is CSVEEQGVYGYTF.

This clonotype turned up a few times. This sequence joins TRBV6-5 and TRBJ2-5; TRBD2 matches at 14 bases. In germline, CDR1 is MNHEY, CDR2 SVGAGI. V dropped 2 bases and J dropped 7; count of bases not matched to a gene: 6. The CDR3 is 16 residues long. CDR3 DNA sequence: TGTGCCAGCAGTTACGGGACTAGCGGGGGATCGGGGACCCAGTACTTC. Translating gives CASSYGTSGGSGTQYF.

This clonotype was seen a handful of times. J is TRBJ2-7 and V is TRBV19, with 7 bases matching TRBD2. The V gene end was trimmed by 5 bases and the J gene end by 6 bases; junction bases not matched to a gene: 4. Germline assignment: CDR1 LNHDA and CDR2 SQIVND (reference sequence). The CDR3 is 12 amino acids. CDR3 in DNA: TGTGCCAGTAGTCCCCGCGGGGGCGAGCAGTACTTC. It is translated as CASSPRGGEQYF. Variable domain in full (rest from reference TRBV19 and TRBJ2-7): DGGITQSPKYLFRKEGQNVTLSCEQNLNHDAMYWYRQDPGQGLRLIYYSQIVNDFQKGDIAEGYSVSREKKESFPLTVTSAQKNPTAFYLCASSPRGGEQYFGPGTRLTVT.

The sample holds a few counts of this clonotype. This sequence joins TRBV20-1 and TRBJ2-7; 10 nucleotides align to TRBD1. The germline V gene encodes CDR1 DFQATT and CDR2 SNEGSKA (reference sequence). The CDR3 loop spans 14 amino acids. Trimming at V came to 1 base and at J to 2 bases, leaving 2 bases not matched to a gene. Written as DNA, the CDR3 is TGCAGTGCTAGAGGACAGGGGGCTACCTACGAGCAGTACTTC. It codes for CSARGQGATYEQYF.

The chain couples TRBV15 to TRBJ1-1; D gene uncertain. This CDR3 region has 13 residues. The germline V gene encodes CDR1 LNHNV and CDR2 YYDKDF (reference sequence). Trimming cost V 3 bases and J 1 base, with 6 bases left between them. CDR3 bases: TGTGCCACCAGCAGTGGTTGGAACACTGAAGCTTTCTTT. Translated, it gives CATSSGWNTEAFF.

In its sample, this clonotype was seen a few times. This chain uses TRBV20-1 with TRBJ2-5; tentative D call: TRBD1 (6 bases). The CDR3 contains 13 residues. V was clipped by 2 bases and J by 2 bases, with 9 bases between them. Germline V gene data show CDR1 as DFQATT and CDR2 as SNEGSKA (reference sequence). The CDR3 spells CSARFRGQETQYF. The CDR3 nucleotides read TGCAGTGCTAGATTCAGGGGACAAGAGACCCAGTACTTC.